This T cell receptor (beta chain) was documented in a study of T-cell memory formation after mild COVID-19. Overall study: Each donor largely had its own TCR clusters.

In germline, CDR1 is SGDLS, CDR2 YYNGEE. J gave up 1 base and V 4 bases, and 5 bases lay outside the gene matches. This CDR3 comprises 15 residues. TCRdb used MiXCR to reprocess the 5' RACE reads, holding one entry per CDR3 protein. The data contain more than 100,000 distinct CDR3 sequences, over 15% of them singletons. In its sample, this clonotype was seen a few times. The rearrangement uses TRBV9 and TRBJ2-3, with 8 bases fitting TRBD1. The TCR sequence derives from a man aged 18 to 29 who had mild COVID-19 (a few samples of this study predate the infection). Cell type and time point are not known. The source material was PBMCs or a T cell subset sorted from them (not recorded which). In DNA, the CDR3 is TGTGCCAGCAGCACCCCAGGGGGCCGCACAGATACGCAGTATTTT. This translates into CASSTPGGRTDTQYF.